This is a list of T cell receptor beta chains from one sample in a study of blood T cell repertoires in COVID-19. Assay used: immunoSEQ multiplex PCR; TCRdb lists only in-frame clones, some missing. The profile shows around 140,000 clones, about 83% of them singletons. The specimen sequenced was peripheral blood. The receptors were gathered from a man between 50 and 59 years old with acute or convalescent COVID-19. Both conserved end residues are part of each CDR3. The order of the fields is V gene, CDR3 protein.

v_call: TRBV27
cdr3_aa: CASSVDRGSPLHF

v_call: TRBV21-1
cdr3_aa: CASSTALGPPGGIITANTEAFF

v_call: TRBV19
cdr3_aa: CASSIDGGAGTDTQYF

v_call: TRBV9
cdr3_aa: CASSSVGAGGNTIYF

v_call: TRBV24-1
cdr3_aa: CATSDLGAEQFF

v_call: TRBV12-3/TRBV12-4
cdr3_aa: CASSFPRSDAFF

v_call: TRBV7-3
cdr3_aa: CASSLQGAPGNEQFF

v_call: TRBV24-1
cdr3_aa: CATSDLRRGAPVNTGELFF

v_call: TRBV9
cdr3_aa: CASSPLPGSRTQYF

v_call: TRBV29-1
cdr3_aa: CSVRTSGGVYNEQFF